This T cell receptor (beta chain) was documented in a study of blood T cell repertoires in COVID-19. Study-wide background: PBMCs, B-cell-depleted T cells, or T cells were the source of the cDNA or gDNA that made up the material.

The CDR3 has 14 amino acids. The germline CDR1 and CDR2 sequences are MNHEY and SMNVEV (reference sequence). Trimming left V 5 bases short and J 0 bases short, with 10 bases between. The table came from immunoSEQ multiplex PCR; TCRdb's copy has only in-frame clones and leaves some out. Seen here are a few hundred thousand clones, 91% observed once, and the top ten hold roughly 1.2%. The receptor's source is a human donor in a cohort exposed to, infected with or recovered from COVID-19 (not recorded which). The donor label of this sample is uncertain. The genes are TRBV27 and TRBJ1-2; maybe TRBD1 (6 bases). The sequencing input was PBMCs or T cells enriched from blood (not recorded which). The CDR3 protein is CASSTGPSNYGYTF. The CDR3 nucleotides are TGTGCCAGCAGTACAGGGCCTTCTAACTATGGCTACACCTTC.